This T cell receptor beta chain derives from a study of CD8 T cells in Susac syndrome (dated by TCRdb to 2018 to 2020). At the level of the whole study: Repertoire sequencing was used to test whether CD8+ T cell activation and differentiation in Susac syndrome was antigen driven. What the study reported, not specific to this receptor: The number of individuals in the TCR sequencing and HLA analysis was acknowledged as relatively small.

Peripheral blood CD8+ and CD4+ T cells from healthy donors, Susac syndrome patients and multiple sclerosis patients were profiled by high-throughput TCR beta sequencing. The multiple sclerosis controls were treatment-naive patients whose relapsing-remitting disease, either stable or active, fulfilled the revised McDonald criteria. Bulk CD8+ and CD4+ T cells were purified by magnetic negative isolation, while CD8+ TEMRA cells were enriched using FACS. Blood was collected in EDTA tubes and processed within 24 hours, with PBMCs isolated through density gradient centrifugation. PBMCs intended for TCR sequencing were cryopreserved in liquid nitrogen and were subsequently thawed in a 37 degrees C water bath. A purity of at least 90% was achieved for sorted or isolated CD4+, CD8+ and CD8+ TEMRA cells. To note about this clonotype: The target of this receptor is not known. No base quality information exists; no much larger clone differs at one position.

Via the germline V gene, CDR1 is LGHNT and CDR2 FRNRAP. Between the V and J ends, shortened by 7 bases and 0 bases respectively, the junction contains 9 bases. Including cysteine and phenylalanine, the CDR3 has 13 amino acids. Of all the DNA, just the CDR3 is kept, 39 bases in frame from base 1. RNA was extracted using the RNeasy kit, and about 0.5 to 1 ug of the RNA was reverse transcribed with random hexamers. The immunoSEQ multiplex PCR assay, covering 54 Vbeta and 13 Jbeta segments, was used to amplify TCR beta CDR3 regions. To correct PCR amplification bias, a synthetic template baseline was used for both primer optimization and computational correction. As for the original processing: Reads were assigned to V, D and J genes according to IMGT and analyzed in immunoSEQ Analyzer, with only productive sequences retained. Clonality was computed as one minus Shannon entropy normalized by log2 of the number of productive unique sequences. Public and private clones were assessed among the 100 most prevalent clones of each patient and control. A clone was defined as Susac-specific if it was absent from the healthy and MS cohorts, from more than 850 published viral clones and from other ImmuneACCESS disease sequences. TCRdb trimmed the raw reads at Q25, called clones with MiXCR and kept productive beta chains. Rows merge per CDR3 protein into single entries with the most common DNA and genes. It is TCRdb's table, rather than the study itself, that gives the V and J calls and clone size. Counted in this sample were approximately 200,000 distinct CDR3 sequences; about 95% of them appeared once. Just under 0.095% of the sample is held by the ten biggest clonotypes.

The chain was built from TRBV12-5 and TRBJ2-5, with the D gene too uncertain to name. Material for sequencing was CD4+ T cells from PBMCs. This clonotype was obtained from a human donor with multiple sclerosis. The DNA sequence is given as TGTGCTAGTGTCAGCAGATACCAAGAGACCCAGTACTTC. Its translation reads: CASVSRYQETQYF.